This T cell receptor beta chain was sequenced during a study of blood T cell repertoires in COVID-19. Study as a whole: Material from acute and convalescent COVID-19 was sourced from the United States, Italy and Spain. From T cells, B-cell-depleted T cells, or PBMCs came the material, which was cDNA or gDNA.

Methods used by the authors: How many nucleated cells were present was estimated from reference gene primer amplification. Only in-frame clones appear in the TCRdb table, and some are missing; sequencing was by immunoSEQ multiplex PCR. V and J calls and clone size come straight from that table; D and trimming were deduced from the DNA. Of under 450,000 clones in the sample, around 89% were seen once. Germline V gene data show CDR1 as SEHNR and CDR2 as FQNEAQ (reference sequence). Trimming stripped 10 bases from V and 2 bases from J, with 25 bases between. The CDR3 contains 17 residues. The TCR was taken from a woman between 40 and 50 years old with COVID-19, enrolled during active disease. V usage is TRBV7-9 and J usage is TRBJ2-3; D is possibly TRBD2 (5 bases). Sample: peripheral blood. CDR3 loop: CATIMFQRPFNTDTQYF. CDR3 nucleotides: TGTGCCACCATCATGTTCCAGCGGCCTTTCAACACAGATACGCAGTATTTT.